The 25 T cell receptor beta chains reported below all come from one sample, sequenced in a study of cytotoxic CD8 clonotypes in ibrutinib-treated CLL. Some clones are missing from TCRdb's copy, which holds only in-frame ones; the method was immunoSEQ multiplex PCR. The table shows some 130,000 clones, with 76% occurring only once. The sample in question was PBMCs, obtained after 24 months of ibrutinib treatment. The receptors originated from a human donor with chronic lymphocytic leukemia.

This chain connects TRBV4-2 to TRBJ2-2; 8 bases agree with TRBD1. The CDR3 has 15 residues. Per germline, CDR1 LGHNA and CDR2 YNFKEQ. J lost 6 bases, V lost 2 bases, and 5 bases had no gene match. Here the CDR3 DNA reads TGTGCCAGCAGCCAAACCGGGACAGGCCCCGGGGAGCTGTTTTTT. Protein sequence: CASSQTGTGPGELFF.

The V and J genes are TRBV28 and TRBJ2-7; 13 bases agree with TRBD2. This CDR3 is 17 amino acids long. V lost 2 bases to trimming and J lost 2 bases; unmatched junction nucleotides: 6. In germline, CDR1 is MDHEN, CDR2 SYDVKM. CDR3 in amino acids: CASSLNLLAGGAYEQYF. The CDR3 region has the DNA TGTGCCAGCAGTTTAAATTTACTAGCGGGAGGGGCCTACGAGCAGTACTTC.

The chain employs TRBV5-8 and TRBJ1-5; a possible D gene is TRBD1 (5 bases). The CDR3 has 14 amino acids. V gave up 4 bases and J gave up 7 bases, with 15 bases separating them. Germline CDR1 is SGHTS and CDR2 is YDEGEE. The CDR3 protein is CASSRTNWGQPQHF. The CDR3 nucleotides read TGTGCCAGCAGCCGAACCAATTGGGGGCAGCCCCAGCATTTT. Variable domain in full (rest from reference TRBV5-8 and TRBJ1-5): EAGVTQSPTHLIKTRGQQATLRCSPISGHTSVYWYQQALGLGLQFLLWYDEGEERNRGNFPPRFSGRQFPNYSSELNVNALELEDSALYLCASSRTNWGQPQHFGDGTRLSIL.

This clone has just a few counts. In DNA, the CDR3 is TGTGCCAGCAGCTCCCAGGGGGTGAACACTGAAGCTTTCTTT. Translated: CASSSQGVNTEAFF. The chain combines TRBV7-9 with TRBJ1-1; 7 positions agree with TRBD1. V shed 4 bases and J 0 bases; nucleotides not matched to a gene: 2. This CDR3 has 14 residues. Germline V gene sequence: CDR1 SEHNR, CDR2 FQNEAQ (reference sequence).

The V and J genes are TRBV5-1 and TRBJ1-1, with TRBD1 as a possible D gene (5 bases). CDR1 is SGHRS, CDR2 YFSETQ, per germline. Trimming removed 0 bases from V and 2 bases from J, with 8 bases in between. The CDR3 contains 14 residues. CDR3 nucleotide sequence: TGCGCCAGCAGCTTGGCCGGGGACAACACTGAAGCTTTCTTT. It encodes CASSLAGDNTEAFF.

The chain uses TRBV5-6 and TRBJ1-2; D may be TRBD1 (6 bases). The CDR3 runs to 17 residues. Trimming pared 3 bases from V and 0 bases from J, leaving 18 bases between. Germline lookup yields CDR1 SGHDT and CDR2 YYEEEE. In DNA form, the CDR3 reads TGTGCCAGCAGCTGGCCAGGGGCTCGCCGTACTAACTATGGCTACACCTTC. Encoded protein: CASSWPGARRTNYGYTF. The whole variable domain, filled in from reference TRBV5-6 and TRBJ1-2, reads DAGVTQSPTHLIKTRGQQVTLRCSPKSGHDTVSWYQQALGQGPQFIFQYYEEEERQRGNFPDRFSGHQFPNYSSELNVNALLLGDSALYLCASSWPGARRTNYGYTFGSGTRLTVV.

The rearrangement links TRBV11-1 to TRBJ2-3; 7 positions match TRBD1. V shed 1 base, J shed 4 bases, and the junction held 5 bases outside the gene matches. This CDR3 has 15 residues. Germline values: CDR1 SGHAT, CDR2 FQDESV (reference sequence). CDR3 in DNA: TGTGCCAGCAGCTTAGTAGGGACAGATTCAGATACGCAGTATTTT. This sequence encodes CASSLVGTDSDTQYF.

V and J are TRBV29-1 and TRBJ2-5, with D possibly being TRBD1 or TRBD2 (6 bases each). The CDR3 length is 13 residues. The ends were cut back, 6 bases at V and 1 base at J, with 12 bases in the middle. Germline V lookup: CDR1 SQVTM, CDR2 ANQGSEA. The CDR3 protein is CSVAGGPQETQYF. The CDR3 DNA follows: TGCAGCGTCGCCGGGGGCCCCCAAGAGACCCAGTACTTC. Looking up the rest from reference TRBV29-1 and TRBJ2-5 gives the full variable domain: SAVISQKPSRDICQRGTSLTIQCQVDSQVTMMFWYRQQPGQSLTLIATANQGSEATYESGFVIDKFPISRPNLTFSTLTVSNMSPEDSSIYLCSVAGGPQETQYFGPGTRLLVL.

J is TRBJ2-3 and V is TRBV5-1; TRBD2 is a possible D gene (6 bases). Germline assignment: CDR1 SGHRS and CDR2 YFSETQ. Trimming removed 4 bases from V and 0 bases from J, with 12 bases in between. The CDR3 runs 15 residues. CDR3 protein: CASSRFAGSTDTQYF. The CDR3 bases are TGCGCCAGCAGCCGCTTTGCGGGGAGCACAGATACGCAGTATTTT.

V and J are TRBV15 and TRBJ1-1; D gene uncertain. V was trimmed by 1 base and J by 7 bases, leaving 10 bases between them. The CDR3 consists of 13 residues. CDR1 and CDR2 from the germline V gene are LNHNV and YYDKDF (reference sequence). CDR3 nucleotides: TGTGCCACCAGCAGAGTAGGGCTTTTTGAAGCTTTCTTT. Residues: CATSRVGLFEAFF. The full variable domain, in which reference TRBV15 and TRBJ1-1 provide the parts outside the CDR3, is DAMVIQNPRYQVTQFGKPVTLSCSQTLNHNVMYWYQQKSSQAPKLLFHYYDKDFNNEADTPDNFQSRRPNTSFCFLDIRSPGLGDTAMYLCATSRVGLFEAFFGQGTRLTVV.

The genes are TRBV5-1 and TRBJ2-3; 9 nucleotides match TRBD1. The CDR3 sequence is 14 residues long. V gave up 4 bases and J gave up 6 bases; unmatched junction bases: 6. The germline CDR1 and CDR2 sequences are SGHRS and YFSETQ. CDR3 in amino acids: CASSPGTGWDTQYF. Written as DNA, the CDR3 is TGCGCCAGCAGCCCCGGGACAGGGTGGGATACGCAGTATTTT.

The genes are TRBV27 and TRBJ1-4; possible D gene TRBD1, 5 bases. Trimming took 8 bases from V and 3 from J, leaving 16 bases between them. The germline V gene has CDR1 MNHEY and CDR2 SMNVEV (reference sequence). The CDR3 totals 15 residues. The CDR3 sequence is CASAYLGGANEKLFF. CDR3 nucleotides: TGTGCCAGCGCCTACCTTGGGGGGGCTAATGAAAAACTGTTTTTT.

V is TRBV5-1 and J is TRBJ2-5; maybe TRBD2 (7 bases). The CDR3 loop spans 14 amino acids. Germline V lookup: CDR1 SGHRS, CDR2 YFSETQ. The V end lost 2 bases, the J end lost 4 bases, and 12 bases lay between the germline ends. CDR3 sequence (DNA): TGCGCCAGCAGCTTCGGCGGGGGCCGAGAGACCCAGTACTTC. Translating it yields CASSFGGGRETQYF.

The chain is built from TRBV18 and TRBJ1-5; D unclear. The germline V gene has CDR1 KGHSH and CDR2 LQKENI. Trimming cost V 3 bases and J 0 bases, with 6 bases left between them. The CDR3 is made up of 14 amino acids. CDR3 residues: CASSPVDSNQPQHF. Written as DNA, the CDR3 is TGTGCCAGCTCACCGGTGGATAGCAATCAGCCCCAGCATTTT.

V usage is TRBV6-5 and J usage is TRBJ1-1; TRBD1 matches 7 bases. Trimming cost V 7 bases and J 5 bases; bases outside gene matches: 13. This CDR3 is built from 15 residues. Germline V gene lookup returns CDR1 MNHEY and CDR2 SVGAGI. The CDR3 bases are TGTGCCAGCAAAGGCGGACAGGCGGGACATACTGAAGCTTTCTTT. Amino acids: CASKGGQAGHTEAFF.

A remark on this clone: The conserved closing phenylalanine or tryptophan is absent in this CDR3, likely reflecting a read error. It is unclear where the CDR3 begins or ends on the DNA, so no DNA is shown, and the CDR3 is as TCRdb lists it. This chain links TRBV10-3 with TRBJ2-7; the D call TRBD2 from the table was never checked on the DNA. Germline lookup yields CDR1 ENHRY and CDR2 SYGVKD. Inclusive of both ends, the CDR3 amounts to 10 amino acids. The CDR3 sequence: CAISVRRLGL.

The table lists this clone with a few counts. The chain has TRBV4-2 and TRBJ1-5; no reliable D call. V was shortened by 0 bases and J by 5 bases, with 11 bases between the two germline ends. Looked up from germline, CDR1 is LGHNA and CDR2 is YNFKEQ. The CDR3 consists of 15 residues. In nucleotides, the CDR3 is TGTGCCAGCAGCCAAGATGCGGCACCAGATCAGCCCCAGCATTTT. As protein: CASSQDAAPDQPQHF.

This sequence joins TRBV7-9 and TRBJ1-1; TRBD1 might be the D (6 bases). The CDR3 contains 13 residues. Germline V gene data show CDR1 as SEHNR and CDR2 as FQNEAQ (reference sequence). Trimming shortened V by 5 bases and J by 1 base, and 8 bases separated the two germline ends. The CDR3 DNA reads as TGTGCCAGCAGCAGGACAGAGAACACTGAAGCTTTCTTT. It encodes CASSRTENTEAFF.

This rearrangement joins TRBV5-4 to TRBJ2-3, with 9 bases fitting TRBD1. Germline CDR1 and CDR2: SGHNT and YYREEE (reference sequence). V lost 4 bases to trimming and J lost 2 bases; unmatched junction nucleotides: 8. This CDR3 spans 16 amino acids. CDR3 sequence: CASSTGGPPLTDTQYF. CDR3 in DNA: TGTGCCAGCAGCACAGGGGGCCCACCCCTCACAGATACGCAGTATTTT.

The chain recombines TRBV7-2 with TRBJ2-7; D gene uncertain. Germline loops: CDR1 SGHTA, CDR2 FQGNSA. The CDR3 extends over 11 amino acids. Trimming stripped 0 bases from V and 7 bases from J, with 4 bases between. This chain's CDR3 is CASSLAREQYF. CDR3 DNA sequence: TGTGCCAGCAGCTTAGCGCGTGAGCAGTACTTC.

The chain carries TRBV30 and TRBJ1-1; D is possibly TRBD1 (6 bases). The CDR3 extends over 15 amino acids. Germline V gives CDR1 GTSNPN, CDR2 SVGIG (reference sequence). The germline V and J ends were trimmed by 2 bases and 1 base, with 14 bases remaining between them. DNA of the CDR3: TGTGCCTGGAGTTCCGGGGGGCAGGGGAACACTGAAGCTTTCTTT. Translated: CAWSSGGQGNTEAFF.

The rearrangement joins TRBV6-1 to TRBJ1-5; TRBD1 matches 8 bases. Germline V gene sequence: CDR1 MNHNS, CDR2 SASEGT. The CDR3 runs 13 residues. V was pared by 5 bases and J by 5 bases, with 2 bases of the junction left unmatched. The CDR3 nucleotides are TGTGCCAGCAGTCGGACAGGGCATCAGCCCCAGCATTTT. This codes for CASSRTGHQPQHF.

The rearrangement links TRBV19 to TRBJ1-2; D is uncertain. V dropped 4 bases and J dropped 6 bases, with 3 bases sitting between them. CDR1 is LNHDA, CDR2 SQIVND, per germline (reference sequence). The CDR3 extends over 10 amino acids. This CDR3 is CASSRDGYTF. The CDR3 DNA reads TGTGCCAGTAGTAGGGATGGCTACACCTTC.

The CDR3 bases are TGTGCCAGCAGCGTACACAGGGGGCCCTCCCCAAAGAACACCGGGGAGCTGTTTTTT. Translated, it gives CASSVHRGPSPKNTGELFF. The chain is built from TRBV9 and TRBJ2-2; the match to TRBD1 covers 9 bases. The CDR3 runs to 19 residues. Germline CDR1 and CDR2: SGDLS and YYNGEE. The J segment lost 1 base and the V segment lost 1 base, leaving 11 bases of the junction unmatched.

The rearrangement joins TRBV14 to TRBJ2-7, with 7 positions matching TRBD1. The V segment lost 3 bases and the J segment 6 bases; nucleotides outside the gene matches: 11. The CDR3 totals 15 residues. Germline assignment: CDR1 SGHDN and CDR2 FVKESK. In DNA form, the CDR3 reads TGTGCCAGCAGCCAGTGGACAGGAGCTTTTGTCGAGCAGTACTTC. Its translation is CASSQWTGAFVEQYF. The whole variable domain, filled in from reference TRBV14 and TRBJ2-7, reads EAGVTQFPSHSVIEKGQTVTLRCDPISGHDNLYWYRRVMGKEIKFLLHFVKESKQDESGMPNNRFLAERTGGTYSTLKVQPAELEDSGVYFCASSQWTGAFVEQYFGPGTRLTVT.